The 13 T cell receptor beta chains below were found in one sample sequenced in a study of cytomegalovirus exposure and HLA in healthy donors. The study ran its PCR with 60 Vbeta and 13 Jbeta primers. Assay: immunoSEQ multiplex PCR; the TCRdb copy retains only in-frame clones and omits some. Of roughly 130,000 clones in the sample, about 80% were seen once. Material: PBMCs. The source is a male donor in good health and CMV-seronegative.

The chain carries TRBV5-1 and TRBJ2-3; TRBD2 matches at 7 bases. J lost 0 bases, V lost 3 bases, and 13 bases had no gene match. CDR3 length: 18 residues. Germline V CDR1 and CDR2: SGHRS, YFSETQ. The CDR3 nucleotides are TGCGCCAGCAGCTCCCGGGCAGCGGGGAGGCCTAGCACAGATACGCAGTATTTT. This encodes CASSSRAAGRPSTDTQYF.

This clone was counted a few times. This chain's CDR3 is CASSITGGGTRDTQYF. CDR3 in DNA: TGTGCCAGTAGTATTACCGGCGGGGGGACGAGGGATACGCAGTATTTT. V is TRBV19 and J is TRBJ2-3; 8 nucleotides line up with TRBD2. V lost 3 bases, J lost 6 bases, and 11 bases stayed unmatched. Germline CDR1 and CDR2: LNHDA and SQIVND (reference sequence). This CDR3 region has 16 residues.

V and J are TRBV5-1 and TRBJ2-1; 9 nucleotides agree with TRBD2. CDR1 is SGHRS and CDR2 is YFSETQ in the germline V gene. Trimming cost V 0 bases and J 6 bases; bases outside gene matches: 4. CDR3 length: 15 residues. CDR3 sequence reads: CASSLAGTSPNEQFF. The CDR3 DNA reads as TGCGCCAGCAGCTTGGCTGGGACTAGCCCCAATGAGCAGTTCTTC.

Concerning this clone: A read error may account for a junction end that differs from germline. The CDR3 is CASSDPGQGENSQYF. DNA for the CDR3: TGCGCCAGCAGTGATCCCGGACAGGGGGAAAACAGTCAGTACTTC. The genes are TRBV10-1 and TRBJ2-4; 10 nucleotides match TRBD1. The germline CDR1 and CDR2 sequences are WNHNN and SYGVQD (reference sequence). This CDR3 has 15 residues.

This chain links TRBV5-4 with TRBJ2-7; 8 bases agree with TRBD1. The trim removed 4 bases at V and 2 bases at J, leaving 5 bases unmatched. CDR3 length: 14 residues. The germline V gene has CDR1 SGHNT and CDR2 YYREEE (reference sequence). The CDR3: CASSTTGGAYEQYF. In nucleotides, the CDR3 is TGTGCCAGCAGCACCACAGGGGGTGCCTACGAGCAGTACTTC.

V and J are TRBV18 and TRBJ1-4; D remains ambiguous. Per the germline V gene, CDR1 is KGHSH and CDR2 is LQKENI. CDR3 length: 15 amino acids. Trimming took 3 bases from V and 0 from J, leaving 8 bases between them. The CDR3 sequence: CASSPRESTNEKLFF. Written as DNA, the CDR3 is TGTGCCAGCTCACCCCGGGAATCAACTAATGAAAAACTGTTTTTT.

The chain is built from TRBV9 and TRBJ2-3; the match to TRBD1 covers 8 bases. Germline V gene sequence: CDR1 SGDLS, CDR2 YYNGEE. The CDR3 has 17 residues. With V trimmed by 0 bases and J by 2 bases, 8 bases remained unmatched. CDR3 bases: TGTGCCAGCAGCGTAGAGAACAGGGGGATATACACAGATACGCAGTATTTT. It encodes CASSVENRGIYTDTQYF.

This clone has a single count. The same CDR3 arises from other DNA sequences in this sample as well. V and J are TRBV6-1 and TRBJ2-7; TRBD1 aligns across 10 bases. The germline gives CDR1 MNHNS, CDR2 SASEGT. This CDR3 is built from 15 residues. The trim removed 1 base at V and 3 bases at J, leaving 3 bases unmatched. CDR3 residues: CASSEGTGGSYEQYF. CDR3 bases: TGTGCCAGCAGTGAAGGGACAGGGGGTAGCTACGAGCAGTACTTC.

The gene calls are TRBV5-4 and TRBJ1-3; D ambiguous. The CDR3 length is 15 residues. The V and J ends lost 4 bases and 8 bases respectively, with 19 bases between them. CDR1 is SGHNT, CDR2 YYREEE, per germline (reference sequence). The CDR3 sequence: CASSLGGASGDTIYF. In DNA, the CDR3 is TGTGCCAGCAGCCTAGGTGGAGCCAGCGGAGACACCATATATTTT.

Note on this clone: An end of the junction differs from the germline gene, which may be a read error. The rearrangement uses TRBV27 and TRBJ2-6; 8 nucleotides match TRBD1. The CDR3 totals 16 residues. CDR1 MNHEY and CDR2 SMNVEV come from the germline V gene (reference sequence). The CDR3 protein is CASSLRQGTGANGLTF. CDR3 bases: TGTGCCAGCAGTCTACGACAGGGGACTGGGGCCAACGGCCTGACTTTC.

V gene TRBV5-1 combines with J gene TRBJ2-5, with TRBD1 matching 12 bases. V trimming: 4 bases; J trimming: 1 base; junction bases outside the gene matches: 14. Germline-derived CDR1 and CDR2 are SGHRS and YFSETQ. The CDR3 loop spans 19 amino acids. CDR3 DNA: TGCGCCAGCAGCCGGACGACCGGGACAGGGGGCTCTCCCCAAGAGACCCAGTACTTC. This codes for CASSRTTGTGGSPQETQYF.

This clone was counted a few times. The chain employs TRBV6-5 and TRBJ2-5; 7 bases line up with TRBD2. With V trimmed by 3 bases and J by 3 bases, 1 base remained unmatched. The CDR3 loop spans 13 amino acids. Looked up from germline, CDR1 is MNHEY and CDR2 is SVGAGI. The CDR3 region has the DNA TGTGCCAGCAGTTATGCGGGAGAAGAGACCCAGTACTTC. It specifies CASSYAGEETQYF.

This clone was picked up one time. The chain carries TRBV5-1 and TRBJ1-2; D may be TRBD1 (5 bases). From germline, CDR1 is SGHRS and CDR2 YFSETQ. V lost 0 bases to trimming and J lost 4 bases, with 10 bases between them. The CDR3 is 14 amino acids. The CDR3: CASSLVSGAYGYTF. In nucleotides, the CDR3 is TGCGCCAGCAGCTTGGTTAGCGGGGCCTATGGCTACACCTTC.